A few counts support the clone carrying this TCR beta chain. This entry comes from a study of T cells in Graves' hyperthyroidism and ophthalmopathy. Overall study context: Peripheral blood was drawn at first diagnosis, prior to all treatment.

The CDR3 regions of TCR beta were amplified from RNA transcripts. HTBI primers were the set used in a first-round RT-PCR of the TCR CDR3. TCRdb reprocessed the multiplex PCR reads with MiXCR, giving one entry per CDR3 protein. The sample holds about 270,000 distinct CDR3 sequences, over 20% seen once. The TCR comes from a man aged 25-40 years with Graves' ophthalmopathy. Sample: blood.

The CDR3 nucleotides read TGTGCCAGCAGCCGACAGGGTTCGACTAACTATGGCTACACCTTC. Amino acids: CASSRQGSTNYGYTF. The V call is TRBV3-1, the J call TRBJ1-2; 7 nucleotides align to TRBD1. The germline V gene encodes CDR1 LGHDT and CDR2 YNNKEL (reference sequence). V lost 4 bases, J lost 0 bases, and 5 bases stayed unmatched. The CDR3 has 15 amino acids.